This T cell receptor (beta chain) came from a study of blood T cells in healthy people across ages. Regarding the study as a whole: More naive CD4+ cells and higher diversity were found in long-lived than in aged donors.

Trimming took 4 bases from V and 3 from J, leaving 11 bases between them. The CDR3 extends over 13 amino acids. CDR1 is SGHRS and CDR2 is YFSETQ in the germline V gene. The second PCR ran about 6 to 12 cycles with a sample-barcoded 5' primer and J-beta primers. TCRdb redid the calling of the 5' RACE reads with MiXCR, one entry per CDR3 protein. The sample has 700,000 to 1,000,000 distinct CDR3 sequences; about 42% are singletons. About this clonotype itself: The antigen is not known.

This receptor was identified in a man aged 55 to 69 in good health. The chain employs TRBV5-1 and TRBJ2-7; D is perhaps TRBD2 (5 bases). The sequencing input was blood. CDR3 coding DNA: TGCGCCAGCAGCCCGTCGGGGAACTACGAGCAGTACTTC. Translated, it gives CASSPSGNYEQYF.